The next 20 T cell receptor beta chains were all read from a single sample in a study of metastatic and nonmetastatic thyroid tumors. TCRdb reanalyzed the PCR reads via MiXCR. This table has tens of thousands of clones, approximately 20% appearing once. All patients reached thyroid surgery having received no treatment beforehand. The sample was blood. Every receptor here comes from a female donor with papillary thyroid cancer or a benign thyroid nodule (not recorded which). Some clones in this sample may be carry-over from other donors' samples.

This clone has a count of ten or more. This same CDR3 is encoded by further DNA sequences in the sample. The chain is built from TRBV7-2 and TRBJ2-4; D is tentatively TRBD1 or TRBD2 (5 bases each). CDR3 length: 11 amino acids. The V end was cut by 3 bases, the J end by 9 bases, with 6 bases between. Germline CDR1 and CDR2: SGHTA and FQGNSA. This CDR3 is CASSFGGIQYF. CDR3 bases: TGTGCCAGCAGCTTTGGGGGCATTCAGTACTTC.

This clone was counted between two and nine times. V is TRBV6-2 or TRBV6-3 and J is TRBJ1-2; 10 bases match TRBD1. V lost 0 bases and J lost 5; bases outside the gene matches: 6. CDR1 MNHEY and CDR2 SVGEGT come from the germline V gene. The CDR3 covers 16 residues. The CDR3 reads CASSYSPGQGTYGYTF. The CDR3 DNA reads as TGTGCCAGCAGTTACTCACCGGGACAGGGGACATATGGCTACACCTTC.

As regards this clone: A junction end diverges from the germline sequence, so it may reflect a read error. The rearrangement uses TRBV20-1 and TRBJ2-1; TRBD1 aligns across 7 bases. Germline V CDR1 and CDR2: DFQATT, SNEGSKA (reference sequence). The CDR3 has 15 amino acids. In DNA form, the CDR3 reads TGCAGTGCCGCCACCCGGGACAGAGTTGATGATGAGCAGTCCTTC. Protein product: CSAATRDRVDDEQSF.

This clone has just a few counts. CDR3 DNA: TGTGCCAGCAGTGTTCGTAAAGGTCAGGAAAGGCAGCCCCAGCATTTT. This sequence encodes CASSVRKGQERQPQHF. The chain has TRBV6-1 and TRBJ1-5; D unresolved. The CDR3 has 16 residues. The germline V and J ends were trimmed by 4 bases and 7 bases, with 20 bases remaining between them. Germline V gene data show CDR1 as MNHNS and CDR2 as SASEGT.

This clone was detected only once. This chain uses TRBV19 with TRBJ2-3; 10 bases agree with TRBD2. CDR3 length: 17 residues. J gave up 1 base and V 7 bases, and 11 bases lay outside the gene matches. Germline values: CDR1 LNHDA, CDR2 SQIVND (reference sequence). The CDR3 sequence: CASIPASGGKGTDTQYF. The DNA of the CDR3 is TGTGCCAGTATCCCGGCTAGCGGGGGTAAGGGCACAGATACGCAGTATTTT. Combining the CDR3 with reference TRBV19 and TRBJ2-3 gives the whole variable domain DGGITQSPKYLFRKEGQNVTLSCEQNLNHDAMYWYRQDPGQGLRLIYYSQIVNDFQKGDIAEGYSVSREKKESFPLTVTSAQKNPTAFYLCASIPASGGKGTDTQYFGPGTRLTVL.

This clone showed up many times. Here the CDR3 DNA reads TGTGCCAGCAGCTTAGAACTAGCGGGAGGCACCTACGAGCAGTACTTC. This translates into CASSLELAGGTYEQYF. This chain connects TRBV7-6 to TRBJ2-7, with 12 bases matching TRBD2. The CDR3 runs 16 residues. Germline CDR1 reads SGHVS; CDR2 reads FNYEAQ. J lost 2 bases, V lost 1 base, and 3 bases had no gene match.

This clone was seen ten or more times. V is TRBV7-2 and J is TRBJ2-3, with D unresolved. The CDR3 runs to 13 residues. The germline V and J ends were trimmed by 5 bases and 1 base, with 7 bases remaining between them. CDR1 is SGHTA and CDR2 is FQGNSA in the germline V gene. CDR3 sequence reads: CASSDRGTDTQYF. Here the CDR3 DNA reads TGTGCCAGCAGCGACCGGGGCACAGATACGCAGTATTTT. Together with reference TRBV7-2 and TRBJ2-3, the CDR3 gives the full variable domain: GAGVSQSPSNKVTEKGKDVELRCDPISGHTALYWYRQSLGQGLEFLIYFQGNSAPDKSGLPSDRFSAERTGGSVSTLTIQRTQQEDSAVYLCASSDRGTDTQYFGPGTRLTVL.

This clone was seen many times. The chain uses TRBV19 and TRBJ2-7; TRBD2 agrees at 10 bases. V was pared by 7 bases and J by 4 bases, with 16 bases of the junction left unmatched. CDR1 is LNHDA, CDR2 SQIVND, per germline (reference sequence). This CDR3 has 17 residues. The CDR3 reads CASIGLAGDFGAYEQYF. CDR3 bases: TGTGCCAGTATAGGGCTAGCGGGAGACTTTGGAGCGTACGAGCAGTACTTC.

Many counts were recorded for this clone. V and J are TRBV7-9 and TRBJ1-2; 8 nucleotides align to TRBD1. The CDR3 has 15 amino acids. The V segment lost 1 base and the J segment 4 bases; nucleotides outside the gene matches: 5. Looked up from germline, CDR1 is SEHNR and CDR2 is FQNEAQ (reference sequence). This CDR3 is CASSLVLDRGYGYTF. CDR3 nucleotides: TGTGCCAGCAGCTTAGTCCTCGACAGGGGCTATGGCTACACCTTC.

This clone turned up a few times. This may arise from a read error, as a much more abundant clone is one base away. The chain has TRBV29-1 and TRBJ2-2, with D unresolved. The germline V gene encodes CDR1 SQVTM and CDR2 ANQGSEA. V lost 8 bases and J 2 bases, leaving 9 bases between the germline ends. The CDR3 totals 12 residues. The CDR3 coding sequence is TGCAGCTCCCCAGATAACACCGGGGAGCTGTTTTTT. Protein: CSSPDNTGELFF.

This clone appeared many times. The genes are TRBV2 and TRBJ2-2; the match to TRBD2 covers 10 bases. V dropped 6 bases and J dropped 7; count of bases not matched to a gene: 8. This CDR3 is built from 15 residues. Germline CDR1 and CDR2: SNHLY and FYNNEI. CDR3 coding DNA: TGTGCCAGCAGGGGGGGTAGCGGGAGGATCGGGGAGCTGTTTTTT. Translation: CASRGGSGRIGELFF.

Worth noting for this clone: The junction differs from germline at one of its ends, possibly a read error. This sequence joins TRBV5-6 and TRBJ2-3; no firm D call. This CDR3 contains 11 residues. Germline values: CDR1 SGHDT, CDR2 YYEEEE. CDR3 region: CSSSFRVTQYF. The DNA for the CDR3 is TGTTCCAGCAGCTTCCGCGTTACACAGTATTTT. Complete variable domain (other parts from reference TRBV5-6 and TRBJ2-3): DAGVTQSPTHLIKTRGQQVTLRCSPKSGHDTVSWYQQALGQGPQFIFQYYEEEERQRGNFPDRFSGHQFPNYSSELNVNALLLGDSALYLCSSSFRVTQYFGPGTRLTVL.

In this sample, this clone turned up a few times. Given a much more abundant clone one base away, this may be a read error. Other nucleotide sequences from this sample produce the same CDR3. The chain recombines TRBV11-2 with TRBJ2-3; no firm D call. Trimming left V 6 bases short and J 4 bases short, with 14 bases between. CDR1 is SGHAT, CDR2 FQNNGV, per germline. This CDR3 spans 14 amino acids. CDR3 bases: TGTGCCAGCAGATCTCAGCGTGGGTCAGATACGCAGTATTTT. Protein sequence: CASRSQRGSDTQYF.

This clone was seen ten or more times. The CDR3 protein is CSARDSTSGSGVEQFF. In DNA form, the CDR3 reads TGCAGTGCTAGAGATAGCACTAGCGGGAGTGGGGTTGAGCAGTTCTTC. The chain uses TRBV20-1 and TRBJ2-1; 11 nucleotides agree with TRBD2. After removal of 0 bases from V and 9 bases from J, the junction contained 10 bases not matched to a gene. This CDR3 is built from 16 residues. Germline V gene data show CDR1 as DFQATT and CDR2 as SNEGSKA (reference sequence).

This chain joins TRBV5-1 and TRBJ1-5; 8 bases line up with TRBD1. The CDR3 is made up of 15 amino acids. V dropped 2 bases and J dropped 6; count of bases not matched to a gene: 7. Germline values: CDR1 SGHRS, CDR2 YFSETQ. This chain's CDR3 is CASSFQGAPGQPQHF. The CDR3 DNA is TGCGCCAGCAGCTTTCAGGGGGCGCCGGGTCAGCCCCAGCATTTT.

V is TRBV9 and J is TRBJ2-3; TRBD1 might be the D (5 bases). V lost 0 bases and J 4 bases, leaving 12 bases between the germline ends. This CDR3 spans 15 amino acids. CDR1 SGDLS and CDR2 YYNGEE come from the germline V gene. The CDR3 bases are TGTGCCAGCAGCGTAGGTGGGGCTGGGTCAGATACGCAGTATTTT. This sequence encodes CASSVGGAGSDTQYF.

This clone has at least ten counts. This may come from a read error, since a much larger clone is one base off. The chain joins TRBV12-3 or TRBV12-4 to TRBJ2-1; D perhaps matches TRBD2 (5 bases). V was shortened by 6 bases and J by 13 bases, with 13 bases between the two germline ends. This CDR3 spans 11 amino acids. CDR3 sequence: CASRDGVGQFF. The CDR3 bases are TGTGCCAGCAGGGACGGGGTCGGTCAGTTCTTC.

About this clone itself: One end of the junction fails to match germline, which may point to a read error. The chain has TRBV20-1 and TRBJ1-6, with D possibly being TRBD1 (5 bases). The CDR3 covers 18 residues. Germline CDR1 and CDR2: DFQATT and SNEGSKA (reference sequence). The CDR3 sequence is CSARVGQAAKAYNSPLHF. CDR3 sequence (DNA): TGCAGTGCGAGAGTCGGACAAGCGGCAAAAGCGTATAATTCACCCCTCCACTTT.

The chain carries TRBV19 and TRBJ2-3; TRBD2 might be the D (6 bases). CDR3 length: 17 amino acids. Trimming shortened V by 5 bases and J by 2 bases, and 20 bases separated the two germline ends. Germline V gene lookup returns CDR1 LNHDA and CDR2 SQIVND (reference sequence). The CDR3 here is CASSRPLLSGDTDTQYF. DNA for the CDR3: TGTGCCAGTAGTCGCCCTTTACTATCGGGGGACACAGATACGCAGTATTTT.

This clone was detected ten times or more. The chain couples TRBV6-2 or TRBV6-3 to TRBJ2-1, with D maybe TRBD2 (6 bases). Germline lookup yields CDR1 MNHEY and CDR2 SVGEGT. CDR3 length: 14 residues. V shed 6 bases and J shed 8 bases, with 17 bases lying between them. Here the CDR3 reads CASSRLAQDHEQFF. The CDR3 nucleotides read TGTGCCAGCAGCCGTCTAGCGCAAGATCATGAGCAGTTCTTC.